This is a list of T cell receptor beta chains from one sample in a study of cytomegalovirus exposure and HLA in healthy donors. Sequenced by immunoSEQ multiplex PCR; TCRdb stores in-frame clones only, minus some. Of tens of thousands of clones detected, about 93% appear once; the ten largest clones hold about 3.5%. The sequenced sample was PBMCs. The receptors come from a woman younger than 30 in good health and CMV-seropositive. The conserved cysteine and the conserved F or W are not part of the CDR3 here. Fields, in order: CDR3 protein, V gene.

ASSLVSGGGETQY | TRBV7-8
ASSGYRVSRTEAF | TRBV2
ASSLGGRGNQPQH | TRBV5-1
ASSPRGVDEQY | TRBV7-9
ASNRQGNEQF | TRBV2
ATSRGQREGRETQY | TRBV15
ASSFRDYLPGELF | TRBV5-1
ASSPQAASTDTQY | TRBV18
ASSTDRYEAF | TRBV2
ASRRTMYSNQPQH | TRBV6-5
ASSWRGAETQY | TRBV27
ASSAYVMNTEAF | TRBV7-2
ASSPPGLATGETQY | TRBV18
ASSLTLGGNQPQH | TRBV27
ASSLRTGELF | TRBV11-2
ASREGQGTRAF | TRBV6-1
ASSKEGVYNEQF | TRBV21-1
ASSKQMASTDTQY | TRBV6-5
ASRSDRPPGYEQY | TRBV28
AISDHRSAFLEAF | TRBV10-3
AWIQPGQGRNEQF | TRBV30
ASSMRATNEKLF | TRBV19
ASSRRTGADTQY | TRBV7-2
SVSQRSTDTQY | TRBV29-1
ASSESGVRAGELF | TRBV10-1
ASSKDLGAESSYEQY | TRBV21-1
ASRRQFAHYGYT | TRBV10-1
ASSSTRVGEQF | TRBV6-6
ASRQTGNYGYT | TRBV6-6
ASGGTGPPYEQY | TRBV10-1
AISDHGQGRTEAF | TRBV10-3
ASSERSRTSGTSPTYEQY | TRBV2
ASSQGTGRSNYGYT | TRBV4-1
ASSIDFRDRGRGYT | TRBV19
ASLRWEGVLYEQY | TRBV6-1
ASSSRQGKAF | TRBV28